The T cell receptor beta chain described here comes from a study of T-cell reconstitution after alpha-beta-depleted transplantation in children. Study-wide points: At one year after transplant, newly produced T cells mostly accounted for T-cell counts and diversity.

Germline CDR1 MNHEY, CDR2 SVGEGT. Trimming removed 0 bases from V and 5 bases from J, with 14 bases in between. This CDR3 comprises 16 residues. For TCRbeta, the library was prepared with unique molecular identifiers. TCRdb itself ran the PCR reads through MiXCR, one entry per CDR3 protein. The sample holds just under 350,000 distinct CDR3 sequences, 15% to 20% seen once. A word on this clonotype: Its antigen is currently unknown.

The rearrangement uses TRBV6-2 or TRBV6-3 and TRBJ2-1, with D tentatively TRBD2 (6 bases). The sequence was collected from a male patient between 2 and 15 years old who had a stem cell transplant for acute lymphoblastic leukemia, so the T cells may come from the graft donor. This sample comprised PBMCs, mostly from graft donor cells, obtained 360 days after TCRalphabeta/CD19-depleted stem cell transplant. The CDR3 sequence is CASSYSREKVDNEQFF. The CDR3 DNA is TGTGCCAGCAGTTACTCGCGGGAAAAGGTCGACAATGAGCAGTTCTTC.